The text below deals with one T cell receptor (beta chain). The sample originates from a study of blood T cell repertoires in COVID-19. Study summary: The origin of the acute and convalescent COVID-19 samples was the United States, Italy and Spain. The cDNA or gDNA used as material had been derived from T cells, B-cell-depleted T cells, or PBMCs.

Clones were read by immunoSEQ multiplex PCR, and TCRdb kept only the in-frame ones, dropping some. The sample has 150,000 to 200,000 clones, 80% to 90% seen once. Enrolled through a virtual design, the participants were between 18 and 89 years of age and came from 24 US areas. In assigning cohorts, the study relied on participant-reported clinical history. With V trimmed by 5 bases and J by 4 bases, 8 bases remained unmatched. This CDR3 comprises 15 residues. CDR1 SGHAT and CDR2 FQNNGV come from the germline V gene. The origin of this receptor is a woman in her forties with acute COVID-19. The chain couples TRBV11-2 to TRBJ2-3; 8 bases line up with TRBD1. What was sequenced was PBMCs or T cells enriched from blood (not recorded which). DNA of the CDR3: TGTGCCAGCAGCACTGTCAGGGGGCGCGCAGATACGCAGTATTTT. Encoded protein: CASSTVRGRADTQYF. The full variable domain, in which reference TRBV11-2 and TRBJ2-3 provide the parts outside the CDR3, is EAGVAQSPRYKIIEKRQSVAFWCNPISGHATLYWYQQILGQGPKLLIQFQNNGVVDDSQLPKDRFSAERLKGVDSTLKIQPAKLEDSAVYLCASSTVRGRADTQYFGPGTRLTVL.